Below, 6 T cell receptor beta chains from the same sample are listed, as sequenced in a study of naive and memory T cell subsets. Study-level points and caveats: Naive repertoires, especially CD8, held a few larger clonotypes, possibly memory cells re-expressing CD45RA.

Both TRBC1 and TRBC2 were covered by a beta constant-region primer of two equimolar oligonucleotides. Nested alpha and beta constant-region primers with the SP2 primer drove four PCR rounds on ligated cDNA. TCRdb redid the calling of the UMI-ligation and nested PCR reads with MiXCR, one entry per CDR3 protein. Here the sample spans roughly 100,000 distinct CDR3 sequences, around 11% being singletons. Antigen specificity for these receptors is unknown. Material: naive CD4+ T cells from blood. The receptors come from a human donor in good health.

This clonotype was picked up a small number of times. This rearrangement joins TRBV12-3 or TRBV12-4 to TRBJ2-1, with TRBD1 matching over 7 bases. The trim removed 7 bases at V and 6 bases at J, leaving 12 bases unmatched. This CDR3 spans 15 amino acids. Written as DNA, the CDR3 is TGTGCCAGCAAAGTCCCAGACAGGGTTTTCAATGAGCAGTTCTTC. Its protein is CASKVPDRVFNEQFF.

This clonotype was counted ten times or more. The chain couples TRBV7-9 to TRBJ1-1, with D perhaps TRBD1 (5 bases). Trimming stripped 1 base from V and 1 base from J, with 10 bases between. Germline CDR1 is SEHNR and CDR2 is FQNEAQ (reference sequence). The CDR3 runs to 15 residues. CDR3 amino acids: CASSLVAGRNTEAFF. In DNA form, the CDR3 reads TGTGCCAGCAGCTTAGTTGCAGGGCGGAACACTGAAGCTTTCTTT.

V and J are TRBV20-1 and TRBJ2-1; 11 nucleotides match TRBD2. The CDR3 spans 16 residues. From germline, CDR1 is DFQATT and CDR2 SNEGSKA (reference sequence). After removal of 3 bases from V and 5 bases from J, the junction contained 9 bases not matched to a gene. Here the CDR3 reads CSARPRRGLADNEQFF. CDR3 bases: TGCAGTGCTAGGCCACGGAGGGGACTAGCGGACAATGAGCAGTTCTTC.

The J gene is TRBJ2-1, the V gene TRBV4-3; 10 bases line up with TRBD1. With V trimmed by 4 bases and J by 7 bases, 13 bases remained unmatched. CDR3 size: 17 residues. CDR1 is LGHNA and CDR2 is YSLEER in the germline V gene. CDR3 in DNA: TGCGCCAGCAGCCGGTACCGGACAGGGGGGCTGTGGAATGAGCAGTTCTTC. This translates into CASSRYRTGGLWNEQFF.

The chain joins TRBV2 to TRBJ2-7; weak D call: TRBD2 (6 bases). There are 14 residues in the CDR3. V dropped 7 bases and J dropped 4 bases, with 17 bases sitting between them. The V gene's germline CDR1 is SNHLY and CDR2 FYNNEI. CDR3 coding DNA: TGTGCCAGCACGTTTGAGGGAGGCCAATACGAGCAGTACTTC. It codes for CASTFEGGQYEQYF. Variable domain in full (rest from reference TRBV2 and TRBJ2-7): EPEVTQTPSHQVTQMGQEVILRCVPISNHLYFYWYRQILGQKVEFLVSFYNNEISEKSEIFDDQFSVERPDGSNFTLKIRSTKLEDSAMYFCASTFEGGQYEQYFGPGTRLTVT.

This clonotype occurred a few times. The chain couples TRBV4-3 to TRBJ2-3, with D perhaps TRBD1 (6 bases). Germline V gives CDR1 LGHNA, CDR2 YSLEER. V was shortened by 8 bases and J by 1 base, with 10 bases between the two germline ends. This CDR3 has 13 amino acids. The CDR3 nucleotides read TGCGCCAGCCAGGGGAGCGGCACAGATACGCAGTATTTT. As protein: CASQGSGTDTQYF.